Below are 31 T cell receptor beta chains sequenced from a single sample in a study of regulatory T cells in long-lasting Graves disease (dated by TCRdb to 2020 to 2022). Receptor libraries were prepared by multiplex PCR. The data were produced on an Illumina HiSeq 4000. CDR3 regions were amplified by Arm-PCR with iRepertoire HTBI primers to construct TCR beta libraries. TCRdb reworked the public reads: Q25 trimming with fastp, MiXCR clone assembly, productive beta chains retained. All rows with the same CDR3 protein become a single entry with the most common DNA and genes. This sample lists a few hundred thousand distinct CDR3 sequences; 23% were detected once. About a quarter of the sample goes to the ten largest clones. The time point label for this specimen denotes: persistent/refractory GD, antithyroid drugs over 5 years with positive TRAb. RNA was extracted from PBMCs in TRIzol for both TCR sequencing and RNA sequencing.

Sequencing was performed on peripheral blood mononuclear cells (PBMCs), taken when the disease was refractory, from a patient treated with antithyroid drugs. Every receptor here comes from a female donor with Graves disease.

This clonotype has ten or more counts. The CDR3 DNA follows: TGTGCCACCAGCAGAGGTAGCGGGAGGCCGGGGGAGCAGTACTTC. It codes for CATSRGSGRPGEQYF. The V gene is TRBV15, the J gene TRBJ2-7, with 10 positions matching TRBD2. J was trimmed by 7 bases and V by 1 base; bases with no gene match: 7. The CDR3 contains 15 residues. CDR1 and CDR2 (germline): LNHNV, YYDKDF (reference sequence).

The chain carries TRBV7-2 and TRBJ2-7, with D perhaps TRBD2 (5 bases). Germline V gene sequence: CDR1 SGHTA, CDR2 FQGNSA. This CDR3 is built from 15 residues. V shed 0 bases and J shed 0 bases, with 9 bases lying between them. The CDR3: CASSLASGNSYEQYF. The DNA of the CDR3 is TGTGCCAGCAGCTTAGCGTCGGGGAACTCCTACGAGCAGTACTTC.

This clonotype has just a few counts. The chain joins TRBV30 to TRBJ1-4; D is unresolved. V was cut by 8 bases and J by 1 base, with 14 bases left in between. Germline V gene data show CDR1 as GTSNPN and CDR2 as SVGIG (reference sequence). The CDR3 runs to 14 residues. This CDR3 reads CAGLKGITNEKLFF. As DNA, the CDR3 is TGTGCCGGACTAAAAGGGATAACTAATGAAAAACTGTTTTTT.

This clonotype was observed at least ten times. The chain is built from TRBV12-3 or TRBV12-4 and TRBJ1-1, with 7 bases fitting TRBD1. The trim removed 6 bases at V and 0 bases at J, leaving 10 bases unmatched. This CDR3 contains 16 residues. DNA for the CDR3: TGTGCCAGCAGGCCGGAACGACAGGGTCTGAACACTGAAGCTTTCTTT. This gives the protein CASRPERQGLNTEAFF.

This chain uses TRBV29-1 with TRBJ1-1; D is perhaps TRBD1 (6 bases). Germline loops: CDR1 SQVTM, CDR2 ANQGSEA. Trimming took 8 bases from V and 0 from J, leaving 16 bases between them. The CDR3 has 14 amino acids. CDR3 amino acids: CSYERTDLNTEAFF. In nucleotides, the CDR3 is TGCAGCTACGAGAGGACAGACCTGAACACTGAAGCTTTCTTT.

The J gene is TRBJ2-1, the V gene TRBV5-8; D is possibly TRBD1 or TRBD2 (5 bases each). This CDR3 has 16 residues. The germline CDR1 and CDR2 sequences are SGHTS and YDEGEE. V shed 4 bases and J shed 13 bases, with 27 bases lying between them. Here the CDR3 DNA reads TGTGCCAGCAGCAATACGTTGGGACGCACTCTGTTCAATCAGTTCTTC. It codes for CASSNTLGRTLFNQFF.

The table lists this clonotype with many counts. The chain employs TRBV5-8 and TRBJ2-5; D not resolved. Trimming stripped 4 bases from V and 8 bases from J, with 12 bases between. The CDR3 contains 12 residues. Germline values: CDR1 SGHTS, CDR2 YDEGEE. The chain's CDR3 is CASSQPPSTQYF. CDR3 sequence (DNA): TGTGCCAGCAGCCAACCGCCAAGTACCCAGTACTTC.

This clonotype has just a few counts. J is TRBJ2-2 and V is TRBV6-1, with D possibly TRBD1 on 5 matching bases. Trimming cost V 6 bases and J 0 bases, with 11 bases left between them. CDR3 length: 15 amino acids. Germline-derived CDR1 and CDR2 are MNHNS and SASEGT. DNA of the CDR3: TGTGCCAGCAGGCGGACAAAGACGAACACCGGGGAGCTGTTTTTT. Its protein product is CASRRTKTNTGELFF.

The V and J genes are TRBV6-2 or TRBV6-3 and TRBJ1-1; 7 bases align to TRBD1. J was trimmed by 1 base and V by 7 bases; bases with no gene match: 6. CDR1 and CDR2 (germline): MNHEY, SVGEGT. The CDR3 has 14 amino acids. DNA for the CDR3: TGTGCCAGCAAATCGACAGGGACGAACACTGAAGCTTTCTTT. It is translated as CASKSTGTNTEAFF.

This clonotype has a handful of counts. V usage is TRBV20-1 and J usage is TRBJ2-2, with no clear D. Germline loops: CDR1 DFQATT, CDR2 SNEGSKA (reference sequence). This CDR3 is built from 11 residues. V gave up 7 bases and J gave up 5 bases, with 8 bases separating them. CDR3 nucleotides: TGCAGTGTTGAAGGGACCGGGGAGCTGTTTTTT. This encodes CSVEGTGELFF.

CDR3 region: CASTQQGLSNSPLHF. The CDR3 DNA is TGTGCCAGCACCCAACAGGGGCTGAGTAATTCACCCCTCCACTTT. The chain joins TRBV27 to TRBJ1-6; 7 bases align to TRBD1. Trimming at V came to 7 bases and at J to 6 bases, leaving 9 bases not matched to a gene. This CDR3 is 15 amino acids long. The germline V gene encodes CDR1 MNHEY and CDR2 SMNVEV (reference sequence).

V and J are TRBV12-3 or TRBV12-4 and TRBJ2-5; 10 positions match TRBD2. The CDR3 extends over 16 amino acids. Trimming at V came to 2 bases and at J to 3 bases, leaving 6 bases not matched to a gene. In nucleotides, the CDR3 is TGTGCCAGCAGTTTAAGGGCTAGCGGGAGTAAAGAGACCCAGTACTTC. Residues: CASSLRASGSKETQYF.

Ten or more counts support this clonotype. The chain carries TRBV2 and TRBJ1-1; D perhaps matches TRBD1 (5 bases). Germline CDR1 is SNHLY and CDR2 is FYNNEI. Trimming left V 8 bases short and J 2 bases short, with 30 bases between. CDR3 length: 19 residues. The CDR3 protein is CASFSRLILPGDGNTEAFF. CDR3 DNA sequence: TGTGCCAGCTTCTCGCGGCTAATCCTGCCGGGGGACGGAAACACTGAAGCTTTCTTT.

This chain joins TRBV2 and TRBJ1-4; D is ambiguous. CDR1 SNHLY and CDR2 FYNNEI come from the germline V gene. V lost 10 bases and J 11 bases, leaving 14 bases between the germline ends. There are 11 residues in the CDR3. The CDR3 protein is CANQNLTKLFF. The CDR3, as DNA: TGTGCCAACCAGAACCTAACTAAACTGTTTTTT.

Ten or more counts support this clonotype. The rearrangement links TRBV27 to TRBJ2-5; 11 bases match TRBD2. The germline gives CDR1 MNHEY, CDR2 SMNVEV (reference sequence). Trimming removed 9 bases from V and 1 base from J; junction bases left unmatched: 7. The CDR3 is 15 amino acids. The CDR3 region has the DNA TGTGCCAGTTGTTCTAGCGGGAGGCGCCAAGAGACCCAGTACTTC. Translating gives CASCSSGRRQETQYF.

The J gene is TRBJ2-2, the V gene TRBV13; weak D call: TRBD2 (5 bases). Trimming took off 1 base at V and 7 bases at J, with 10 bases between the two ends. The germline CDR1 and CDR2 sequences are PRHDT and FYEKMQ (reference sequence). This CDR3 spans 14 amino acids. The CDR3 DNA follows: TGTGCCAGCAGCTTAGAAGGACTTGTCGGGGAGCTGTTTTTT. It specifies CASSLEGLVGELFF.

Worth noting for this clonotype: This may be a read error: a much more frequent sequence differs by one nucleotide. V and J are TRBV6-1 and TRBJ2-7; TRBD2 might be the D (6 bases). The CDR3 contains 16 residues. Germline lookup yields CDR1 MNHNS and CDR2 SASEGT. CDR3 DNA: TGTGCCAGCAGTGCACCGACTAGACGAACCCCCTACAAGCAGTACTTC. Translating gives CASSAPTRRTPYKQYF.

This clonotype came up a few times. V gene TRBV25-1 combines with J gene TRBJ2-5; D may be TRBD1 (6 bases). Trimming cost V 3 bases and J 2 bases, with 16 bases left between them. The CDR3 consists of 16 residues. CDR1 MGHDK and CDR2 SYGVNS come from the germline V gene. The CDR3 nucleotides are TGTGCCAGCAGTGACCTGGGACACCTCAATCAAGAGACCCAGTACTTC. Its protein product is CASSDLGHLNQETQYF.

This clonotype has just one count. The chain has TRBV30 and TRBJ1-1, with a weak D call TRBD1 (5 bases). With 5 bases removed from V and 3 bases from J, the gap between germline ends came to 19 bases. The germline V gene encodes CDR1 GTSNPN and CDR2 SVGIG (reference sequence). The length of the CDR3 is 15 residues. In DNA form, the CDR3 reads TGTGCCTGGGCCCTACTCGGGGCCCAGGACACTGAAGCTTTCTTT. Amino acid sequence: CAWALLGAQDTEAFF.

On this clonotype: This may be a read error: a much more frequent sequence differs by one nucleotide. CDR3 in DNA: TGTGCCAGCAGTGATCGGTCCGCGAGCACCGGGGAGCTGTTTTTT. Amino acids: CASSDRSASTGELFF. This chain links TRBV2 with TRBJ2-2; D ambiguous. The CDR3 length is 15 residues. V lost 3 bases and J 4 bases, leaving 12 bases between the germline ends. CDR1 is SNHLY and CDR2 is FYNNEI in the germline V gene. The variable domain in full, with the rest retrieved from reference TRBV2 and TRBJ2-2, is EPEVTQTPSHQVTQMGQEVILRCVPISNHLYFYWYRQILGQKVEFLVSFYNNEISEKSEIFDDQFSVERPDGSNFTLKIRSTKLEDSAMYFCASSDRSASTGELFFGEGSRLTVL.

The sample holds a few counts of this clonotype. The gene calls are TRBV20-1 and TRBJ2-7; the match to TRBD2 covers 11 bases. This CDR3 has 17 amino acids. Germline-derived CDR1 and CDR2 are DFQATT and SNEGSKA (reference sequence). Unmatched junction bases numbered 11, after V lost 1 base and J lost 3 bases. In DNA form, the CDR3 reads TGCAGTGCTAGAGTCAAGGGCCGGACTAGCGGGTACTACGAGCAGTACTTC. Protein: CSARVKGRTSGYYEQYF.

A word on this clonotype: At one of its ends the junction is not consistent with the germline gene, which may arise from a read error. This sequence joins TRBV2 and TRBJ1-5; 9 nucleotides match TRBD1. Germline V lookup: CDR1 SNHLY, CDR2 FYNNEI. The CDR3 is made up of 17 amino acids. CDR3 region: CASSEYPGQGGNLPQHF. CDR3 DNA: TGTGCCAGCAGTGAATACCCGGGACAGGGCGGCAATCTGCCCCAGCATTTT.

This clonotype was counted ten times or more. The chain has TRBV2 and TRBJ1-2, with 9 nucleotides matching TRBD1. Germline CDR1 and CDR2: SNHLY and FYNNEI. The CDR3 is 14 amino acids. V was pared by 6 bases and J by 4 bases, with 6 bases of the junction left unmatched. The chain's CDR3 is CASRDRGGSYGYTF. CDR3 nucleotide sequence: TGTGCCAGCAGGGACAGGGGCGGTAGCTATGGCTACACCTTC.

This clonotype appeared many times. The gene calls are TRBV28 and TRBJ2-2; the match to TRBD2 covers 12 bases. Germline CDR1 is MDHEN and CDR2 is SYDVKM. This CDR3 has 15 residues. Unmatched junction bases numbered 3, after V lost 6 bases and J lost 4 bases. The CDR3 DNA sequence: TGTGCCAGCAGGACTAGCGGGAGACTCACCGGGGAGCTGTTTTTT. Translation gives CASRTSGRLTGELFF.

This clonotype was seen many times. The V and J genes are TRBV7-2 and TRBJ1-2; no reliable D call. CDR1 SGHTA and CDR2 FQGNSA come from the germline V gene. This CDR3 spans 14 amino acids. V was trimmed by 3 bases and J by 8 bases, leaving 16 bases between them. The CDR3 DNA reads as TGTGCCAGCAGCTTGTGGGATTTTGGGAACGGCTACACCTTC. It yields the protein CASSLWDFGNGYTF.

This clonotype showed up just a few times. V and J are TRBV7-6 and TRBJ1-1, with D hard to call. The V end was cut by 1 base, the J end by 11 bases, with 14 bases between. The CDR3 consists of 13 residues. Germline V gives CDR1 SGHVS, CDR2 FNYEAQ. Here the CDR3 reads CASSLGPSGKAFF. In DNA form, the CDR3 reads TGTGCCAGCAGCTTAGGGCCCTCCGGGAAGGCTTTCTTT.

J is TRBJ1-5 and V is TRBV7-2, with 7 bases lining up with TRBD1. V dropped 8 bases and J dropped 2; count of bases not matched to a gene: 3. CDR1 and CDR2 from the germline V gene are SGHTA and FQGNSA. The CDR3 loop spans 13 amino acids. The CDR3 loop reads CASADRGNQPQHF. In nucleotides, the CDR3 is TGTGCCAGCGCTGACAGGGGCAATCAGCCCCAGCATTTT.

This clonotype was seen once. The chain carries TRBV29-1 and TRBJ1-1; D is undetermined. CDR3 length: 11 amino acids. V shed 2 bases and J shed 1 base, with 2 bases lying between them. Germline V CDR1 and CDR2: SQVTM, ANQGSEA. The CDR3 spells CSVEKNTEAFF. The CDR3 nucleotides read TGCAGCGTTGAAAAGAACACTGAAGCTTTCTTT. The whole variable domain, remainder taken from reference TRBV29-1 and TRBJ1-1, is SAVISQKPSRDICQRGTSLTIQCQVDSQVTMMFWYRQQPGQSLTLIATANQGSEATYESGFVIDKFPISRPNLTFSTLTVSNMSPEDSSIYLCSVEKNTEAFFGQGTRLTVV.

This clonotype was observed at least ten times. The chain links TRBV7-2 to TRBJ2-7; D is perhaps TRBD2 (6 bases). The V end was cut by 4 bases, the J end by 0 bases, with 13 bases between. The CDR3 consists of 15 residues. From germline, CDR1 is SGHTA and CDR2 FQGNSA. The CDR3 bases are TGTGCCAGCAGCTCCTACGGGACTCACTCCTACGAGCAGTACTTC. It yields the protein CASSSYGTHSYEQYF.

The table lists this clonotype with many counts. The chain links TRBV28 to TRBJ2-7; possible D gene TRBD1, 5 bases. Trimming removed 4 bases from V and 10 bases from J, with 17 bases in between. This CDR3 has 13 amino acids. The germline CDR1 and CDR2 sequences are MDHEN and SYDVKM. Here the CDR3 DNA reads TGTGCCAGCAGTTGGGGCCTAGATTCGGTCCAGTACTTC. Translating it yields CASSWGLDSVQYF.

The chain couples TRBV9 to TRBJ2-7; possible D gene TRBD1, 5 bases. This CDR3 comprises 14 residues. The V end lost 3 bases, the J end lost 0 bases, and 10 bases lay between the germline ends. CDR1 is SGDLS and CDR2 is YYNGEE in the germline V gene. The CDR3 coding sequence is TGTGCCAGCAGCGCCACAGGCATCTCCTACGAGCAGTACTTC. Encoded protein: CASSATGISYEQYF.